Sequencing of this T cell receptor (beta chain) was carried out in a study of identical twins. Carrying unique molecular identifiers, the cDNA also gained a universal primer site through template switching. In TCRdb, the 5' RACE reads were re-called with MiXCR into one record per CDR3 protein. The sample shows about 280,000 distinct CDR3 sequences, about 8.3% of them seen only once. For this clonotype: Its specificity is unknown.

Findings and caveats of the study: Part of the zero-insertion signal could reflect confounding by invariant MAIT and iNKT cells. A lower insertion count was a feature of abundant cord blood beta clonotypes, with no such feature in memory repertoires.

Germline values: CDR1 MDHEN, CDR2 SYDVKM. The CDR3 sequence is 14 residues long. V lost 4 bases to trimming and J lost 9 bases, with 13 bases between them. The sample was also reused in another study, on yellow fever vaccine responses in identical twins.

The source of this sequence is a young woman in good health. The chain is built from TRBV28 and TRBJ1-6, with D perhaps matching TRBD1 (6 bases). Material for sequencing was memory (CD45RO+) T cells sorted from blood. CDR3 DNA sequence: TGTGCCAGCAGTTCCCCGGGGGGCAGTTCACCCCTCCACTTT. Translating it yields CASSSPGGSSPLHF.